The 32 T cell receptor beta chains presented below share a single source sample, sequenced in a study of CD8+CD57+ T cells in acquired aplastic anemia. Researchers used genomic DNA as the template to profile TCR beta VDJ and CDR3. TCRdb re-analysed the reads in MiXCR, keeping a single row per CDR3 protein. The table has tens of thousands of distinct CDR3 sequences, under 50% seen once. The sample consisted of sorted CD4+, CD8+, or CD8+CD57+ T cells (not recorded which) from PBMCs. The receptors originated from a human donor in good health, serving as a control.

For the CDR3, the DNA is TGTGCTAGTGGTTCTCGGGACTACCGTAACAATGAGCAGTTCTTC. Translation: CASGSRDYRNNEQFF. The V and J genes are TRBV12-5 and TRBJ2-5; 7 bases match TRBD2. The last part of the DNA fits TRBJ2-1 better; the J call may be wrong. The CDR3 consists of 15 residues. Germline V gene lookup returns CDR1 LGHNT and CDR2 FRNRAP.

This clonotype was seen at least ten times. For the CDR3, the DNA is TGTGCCAGCAGTTTATCGGGCATCCAACCCCTCCACTTT. Translating it yields CASSLSGIQPLHF. V and J are TRBV12-3 or TRBV12-4 and TRBJ1-6; no firm D call. This CDR3 is built from 13 residues. Trimming left V 2 bases short and J 12 bases short, with 11 bases between.

This clonotype showed up many times. The chain uses TRBV19 and TRBJ1-3, with unresolved D. Germline assignment: CDR1 LNHDA and CDR2 SQIVND (reference sequence). Trimming removed 3 bases from V and 4 bases from J, with 13 bases in between. The length of the CDR3 is 15 residues. CDR3: CASSIHRGAGNTIYF. Written as DNA, the CDR3 is TGTGCCAGTAGTATTCATCGGGGTGCAGGAAACACCATATATTTT.

The J gene is TRBJ1-6, the V gene TRBV27; possible D gene TRBD1, 6 bases. Deletions cut 5 bases from V and 7 bases from J, with 18 bases between. Germline V gene data show CDR1 as MNHEY and CDR2 as SMNVEV (reference sequence). The CDR3 sequence is 16 residues long. The CDR3 loop is CASSRSEAQGNSPLHF. In DNA, the CDR3 is TGTGCCAGCAGTCGGTCCGAGGCACAGGGAAATTCACCCCTCCACTTT.

This CDR3 reads CASSEAGGALSPLHF. CDR3 nucleotide sequence: TGTGCCAGCAGTGAAGCGGGAGGGGCTCTCTCACCCCTCCACTTT. The chain employs TRBV2 and TRBJ1-6; D possibly corresponds to TRBD1 (5 bases). V shed 0 bases and J shed 10 bases, with 13 bases lying between them. Germline V lookup: CDR1 SNHLY, CDR2 FYNNEI. The CDR3 has 15 residues.

There are many counts of this clonotype. The V call is TRBV6-1, the J call TRBJ1-6; 9 positions agree with TRBD1. Losses at the gene ends were 3 bases for V and 10 bases for J; bases not matched to a gene: 7. The CDR3 loop spans 15 amino acids. The germline gives CDR1 MNHNS, CDR2 SASEGT. CDR3 nucleotide sequence: TGTGCCAGCAGTGACACAGGGGGCTCATGGTCACCCCTCCACTTT. As protein: CASSDTGGSWSPLHF.

The chain combines TRBV19 with TRBJ2-7; 10 nucleotides align to TRBD1. This CDR3 has 15 residues. In germline, CDR1 is LNHDA, CDR2 SQIVND (reference sequence). Trimming removed 5 bases from V and 2 bases from J; junction bases left unmatched: 6. The CDR3 is CASSPGQGRTYEQYF. CDR3 sequence (DNA): TGTGCCAGTAGTCCGGGACAGGGGCGTACCTACGAGCAGTACTTC.

This clonotype showed up just a few times. The chain couples TRBV27 to TRBJ2-5; D is undetermined. The V gene's germline CDR1 is MNHEY and CDR2 SMNVEV (reference sequence). V lost 8 bases and J lost 7, with 14 bases in between. The CDR3 is 12 amino acids. CDR3: CASGNPTLTQYF. The DNA of the CDR3 is TGTGCCAGCGGAAACCCCACTTTGACCCAGTACTTC.

This chain uses TRBV25-1 with TRBJ2-3; 9 bases fit TRBD2. Losses at the gene ends were 11 bases for V and 6 bases for J; bases not matched to a gene: 15. Germline CDR1 and CDR2: MGHDK and SYGVNS. The CDR3 is made up of 15 amino acids. CDR3 protein: CAWSDSRGGIDTQYF. DNA for the CDR3: TGTGCCTGGAGTGACTCGCGGGGGGGGATTGATACGCAGTATTTT.

This clonotype was detected once. The chain joins TRBV7-8 to TRBJ1-2; 10 bases line up with TRBD1. Trimming took 1 base from V and 4 from J; bases not matched to a gene: 6. The CDR3 sequence is 16 residues long. Germline CDR1 and CDR2: SGHVS and FQNEAQ. CDR3 DNA sequence: TGTGCCAGCAGCTTAGGATTCGGGACAGGGGTCTATGGCTACACCTTC. As protein: CASSLGFGTGVYGYTF.

The J gene is TRBJ1-1, the V gene TRBV20-1; 7 bases align to TRBD1. The CDR3 is made up of 17 amino acids. Germline CDR1 reads DFQATT; CDR2 reads SNEGSKA (reference sequence). The ends lost 5 bases at V and 0 bases at J; junction bases unmatched: 15. In nucleotides, the CDR3 is TGCAGTGCTCGACAGGGATTGCGGCCCCTCATGAACACTGAAGCTTTCTTT. Translating gives CSARQGLRPLMNTEAFF.

The CDR3 nucleotides read TGCAGCGACGGGACAGGGAGGGACACTGAAGCTTTCTTT. It is translated as CSDGTGRDTEAFF. V usage is TRBV29-1 and J usage is TRBJ1-1, with 9 bases fitting TRBD1. Germline V CDR1 and CDR2: SQVTM, ANQGSEA. This CDR3 spans 13 amino acids. V was pared by 7 bases and J by 3 bases, with 6 bases of the junction left unmatched.

This chain uses TRBV24-1 with TRBJ2-2; perhaps TRBD1 as D (5 bases). The germline V and J ends were trimmed by 4 bases and 4 bases, with 9 bases remaining between them. Germline CDR1 reads KGHDR; CDR2 reads SFDVKD. This CDR3 contains 14 residues. The CDR3 coding sequence is TGTGCCACCAGTGAAGGGGCGAGCACCGGGGAGCTGTTTTTT. Residues: CATSEGASTGELFF.

This rearrangement joins TRBV2 to TRBJ1-2, with D possibly being TRBD1 (5 bases). The CDR3 sequence is 14 residues long. V dropped 2 bases and J dropped 8 bases, with 15 bases sitting between them. Germline CDR1 is SNHLY and CDR2 is FYNNEI. The CDR3 DNA sequence: TGTGCCAGCAGTGAATGGTTGGGGGAGGGAGGCTACACCTTC. Translated: CASSEWLGEGGYTF. Complete variable domain (other parts from reference TRBV2 and TRBJ1-2): EPEVTQTPSHQVTQMGQEVILRCVPISNHLYFYWYRQILGQKVEFLVSFYNNEISEKSEIFDDQFSVERPDGSNFTLKIRSTKLEDSAMYFCASSEWLGEGGYTFGSGTRLTVV.

A single count supports this clonotype. The J gene is TRBJ1-2, the V gene TRBV15; TRBD1 aligns across 9 bases. CDR3 length: 12 amino acids. In germline, CDR1 is LNHNV, CDR2 YYDKDF (reference sequence). V shed 1 base and J 13 bases; nucleotides not matched to a gene: 4. CDR3 sequence (DNA): TGTGCCACCAGCAGAGGGGACAGGGAATGCACCTTC. It translates to CATSRGDRECTF.

There are many counts of this clonotype. The V gene is TRBV11-1, the J gene TRBJ2-1, with D tentatively TRBD1 or TRBD2 (5 bases each). V was shortened by 2 bases and J by 4 bases, with 9 bases between the two germline ends. Germline values: CDR1 SGHAT, CDR2 FQDESV (reference sequence). The CDR3 length is 14 residues. Written as DNA, the CDR3 is TGTGCCAGCAGCTTAATCGGGGCGTACAATGAGCAGTTCTTC. It translates to CASSLIGAYNEQFF.

This chain links TRBV25-1 with TRBJ2-3; D may be TRBD2 (6 bases). The CDR3 spans 20 residues. V was pared by 4 bases and J by 5 bases, with 31 bases between. CDR1 and CDR2 (germline): MGHDK, SYGVNS. CDR3 amino acids: CASSATTRRGISGFGDTQYF. The CDR3 DNA sequence: TGTGCCAGCAGTGCCACAACTCGACGCGGAATTAGCGGATTTGGAGATACGCAGTATTTT. Drawing the rest from reference TRBV25-1 and TRBJ2-3, the complete variable domain is EADIYQTPRYLVIGTGKKITLECSQTMGHDKMYWYQQDPGMELHLIHYSYGVNSTEKGDLSSESTVSRIRTEHFPLTLESARPSHTSQYLCASSATTRRGISGFGDTQYFGPGTRLTVL.

This clonotype has just a few counts. The chain combines TRBV4-2 with TRBJ1-4; D call uncertain. Germline CDR1 and CDR2: LGHNA and YNFKEQ. V lost 0 bases, J lost 4 bases, and 18 bases lay in between. The CDR3 is 18 amino acids. In DNA, the CDR3 is TGTGCCAGCAGCCAAGAAGGGAGCGGAGGCCAGAGTAATGAAAAACTGTTTTTT. Protein product: CASSQEGSGGQSNEKLFF.

This clonotype has at least ten counts. The CDR3 DNA reads TGTGCCAGCATAAAGGAGGGGGCCTCTGGAAACACCATATATTTT. Its protein is CASIKEGASGNTIYF. This chain joins TRBV7-9 and TRBJ1-3; 7 positions agree with TRBD1. From germline, CDR1 is SEHNR and CDR2 FQNEAQ (reference sequence). V was pared by 7 bases and J by 0 bases, with 6 bases of the junction left unmatched. CDR3 length equals 15 residues.

The J gene is TRBJ2-1, the V gene TRBV6-1, with 16 bases identical to TRBD2. This CDR3 has 15 residues. Unmatched junction bases numbered 1, after V lost 3 bases and J lost 8 bases. Germline loops: CDR1 MNHNS, CDR2 SASEGT. CDR3 nucleotide sequence: TGTGCCAGCAGTGAGGGACTAGCGGGAGGGTATGAGCAGTTCTTC. Translation gives CASSEGLAGGYEQFF.

CDR3 sequence (DNA): TGCGCCAGCATGCGAGGGTCAGTTTGCTACACCTTC. This gives the protein CASMRGSVCYTF. The V call is TRBV10-2, the J call TRBJ1-2, with unresolved D. This CDR3 spans 12 amino acids. CDR1 and CDR2 (germline): WSHSY, SAAADI. The ends were cut back, 7 bases at V and 9 bases at J, with 15 bases in the middle.

This rearrangement joins TRBV15 to TRBJ2-1; 11 bases match TRBD2. The germline gives CDR1 LNHNV, CDR2 YYDKDF (reference sequence). The CDR3 is 15 amino acids. As DNA, the CDR3 is TGTGCTATCCCTAGCGGGAGGCGGGAATTCAATGAGCAGTTCTTC. As protein: CAIPSGRREFNEQFF.

This clonotype has a handful of counts. The chain links TRBV7-2 to TRBJ1-2; 7 bases line up with TRBD1. With 5 bases clipped from V and 0 bases from J, the junction kept 6 bases outside the gene matches. Looked up from germline, CDR1 is SGHTA and CDR2 is FQGNSA. This CDR3 comprises 15 residues. CDR3 region: CASSPRQGANYGYTF. The CDR3 DNA reads TGTGCCAGCAGCCCACGACAGGGTGCTAACTATGGCTACACCTTC.

The chain joins TRBV5-1 to TRBJ1-4; D is ambiguous. Germline assignment: CDR1 SGHRS and CDR2 YFSETQ. The V and J ends lost 5 bases and 0 bases respectively, with 11 bases between them. The CDR3 spans 15 residues. CDR3 amino acids: CASRRGSTTNEKLFF. In DNA form, the CDR3 reads TGCGCCAGCAGACGCGGCTCTACAACTAATGAAAAACTGTTTTTT. Using reference TRBV5-1 and TRBJ1-4 for the parts outside the CDR3, the full variable domain is KAGVTQTPRYLIKTRGQQVTLSCSPISGHRSVSWYQQTPGQGLQFLFEYFSETQRNKGNFPGRFSGRQFSNSRSEMNVSTLELGDSALYLCASRRGSTTNEKLFFGSGTQLSVL.

V gene TRBV9 combines with J gene TRBJ2-7; 10 positions agree with TRBD1. The J segment lost 3 bases and the V segment lost 4 bases, leaving 7 bases of the junction unmatched. Germline V gives CDR1 SGDLS, CDR2 YYNGEE. CDR3 length: 15 residues. The DNA of the CDR3 is TGTGCCAGCAGCCATTCGACAGGGGGCATCTACGAGCAGTACTTC. Residues: CASSHSTGGIYEQYF.

This chain joins TRBV6-2 or TRBV6-3 and TRBJ1-5; no reliable D call. The CDR3 extends over 14 amino acids. Trimming stripped 4 bases from V and 4 bases from J, with 11 bases between. Germline-derived CDR1 and CDR2 are MNHEY and SVGEGT. The CDR3 spells CASSFPEGNQPQHF. In nucleotides, the CDR3 is TGTGCCAGCAGTTTTCCGGAGGGTAATCAGCCCCAGCATTTT.

This clonotype was observed at least ten times. This chain uses TRBV16 with TRBJ1-1; 7 bases match TRBD1. The V gene end was trimmed by 4 bases and the J gene end by 0 bases; junction bases not matched to a gene: 8. The CDR3 has 16 amino acids. Germline loops: CDR1 KGHSY, CDR2 FQNENV. The CDR3 here is CASSLNPGGVNTEAFF. CDR3 DNA: TGTGCCAGCAGCCTGAATCCAGGGGGTGTGAACACTGAAGCTTTCTTT.

The chain uses TRBV7-9 and TRBJ2-5; D is unclear. The V and J ends lost 2 bases and 3 bases respectively, with 7 bases between them. The CDR3 is 13 residues long. Germline lookup yields CDR1 SEHNR and CDR2 FQNEAQ (reference sequence). In DNA form, the CDR3 reads TGTGCCAGCAGCTTATGGGGTGAAGAGACCCAGTACTTC. It codes for CASSLWGEETQYF.

The rearrangement joins TRBV29-1 to TRBJ2-5; D assignment may be TRBD1 or TRBD2 (6 bases each). Per the germline V gene, CDR1 is SQVTM and CDR2 is ANQGSEA. Trimming left V 3 bases short and J 6 bases short, with 11 bases between. The CDR3 runs to 12 residues. CDR3 sequence reads: CSVEEGGQTQYF. The CDR3 bases are TGCAGCGTTGAGGAAGGGGGGCAGACCCAGTACTTC.

The J gene is TRBJ2-7, the V gene TRBV7-2; 8 bases are a match to TRBD1. The CDR3 is 14 residues long. Germline CDR1 and CDR2: SGHTA and FQGNSA. Losses at the gene ends were 3 bases for V and 9 bases for J; bases not matched to a gene: 10. CDR3 loop: CASSFILDRAVQYF. In DNA, the CDR3 is TGTGCCAGCAGCTTTATTTTGGACAGGGCGGTGCAGTACTTC.

CDR3 protein: CASSSLAGGPTDTQYF. The CDR3 coding sequence is TGTGCCAGCAGCTCCTTAGCGGGGGGCCCCACAGATACGCAGTATTTT. The gene calls are TRBV11-1 and TRBJ2-3, with TRBD2 identical over 10 bases. Per germline, CDR1 SGHAT and CDR2 FQDESV (reference sequence). This CDR3 is built from 16 residues. V shed 4 bases and J 2 bases; nucleotides not matched to a gene: 6. Filled out from reference TRBV11-1 and TRBJ2-3, the complete variable domain reads EAEVAQSPRYKITEKSQAVAFWCDPISGHATLYWYRQILGQGPELLVQFQDESVVDDSQLPKDRFSAERLKGVDSTLKIQPAELGDSAMYLCASSSLAGGPTDTQYFGPGTRLTVL.

CDR3 DNA sequence: TGTGCCAGCAGTGAAAACGACCCAAATGAGCAGTTCTTC. Residues: CASSENDPNEQFF. V and J are TRBV25-1 and TRBJ2-1; D gene ambiguous. The CDR3 runs to 13 residues. Germline CDR1 MGHDK, CDR2 SYGVNS. V was clipped by 2 bases and J by 7 bases, with 9 bases between them.